This record covers a single T cell receptor beta chain. Sequencing was performed with immunoSEQ multiplex PCR; in TCRdb, only in-frame clones are kept and a portion is missing. The sample holds about 1.5 million clones, 98% seen once. This record belongs to a study of shared clonotypes between healthy human individuals. V lost 4 bases and J lost 6, with 16 bases in between. CDR3 length: 14 residues. Germline V gene sequence: CDR1 MNHNY, CDR2 SVGAGI (reference sequence). The rearrangement links TRBV6-6 to TRBJ2-7; D gene ambiguous. The sequencing input was naive CD4+ T cells sorted from blood. As to subset: CD45RA+ positively selected. This receptor was identified in a man aged 25 to 45 in good health. The CDR3 DNA sequence: TGTGCCAGCAGTTGGTCCGGGTCTAAAAGCGAGCAGTACTTC. Its translation is CASSWSGSKSEQYF.